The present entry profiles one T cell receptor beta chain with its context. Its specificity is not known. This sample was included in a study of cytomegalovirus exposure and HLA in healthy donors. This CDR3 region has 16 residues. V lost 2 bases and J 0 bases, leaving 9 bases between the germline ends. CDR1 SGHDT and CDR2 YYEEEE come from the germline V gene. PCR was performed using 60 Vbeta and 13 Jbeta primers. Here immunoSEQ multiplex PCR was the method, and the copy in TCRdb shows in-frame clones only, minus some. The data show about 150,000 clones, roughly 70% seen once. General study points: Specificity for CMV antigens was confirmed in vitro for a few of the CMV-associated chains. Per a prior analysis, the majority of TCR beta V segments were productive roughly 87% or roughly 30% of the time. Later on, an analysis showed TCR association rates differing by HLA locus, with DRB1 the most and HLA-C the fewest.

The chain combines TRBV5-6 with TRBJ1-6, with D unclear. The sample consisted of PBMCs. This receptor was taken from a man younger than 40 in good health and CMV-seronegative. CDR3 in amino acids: CASSFTKSSYNSPLHF. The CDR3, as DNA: TGTGCCAGCAGCTTCACTAAGAGCTCCTATAATTCACCCCTCCACTTT.